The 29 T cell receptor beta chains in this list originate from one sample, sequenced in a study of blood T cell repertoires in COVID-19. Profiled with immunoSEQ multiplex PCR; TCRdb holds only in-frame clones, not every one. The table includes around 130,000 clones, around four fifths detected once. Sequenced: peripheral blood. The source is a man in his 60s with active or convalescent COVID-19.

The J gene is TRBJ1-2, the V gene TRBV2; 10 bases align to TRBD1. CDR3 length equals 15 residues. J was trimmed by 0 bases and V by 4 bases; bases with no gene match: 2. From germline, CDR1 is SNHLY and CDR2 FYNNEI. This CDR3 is CASSAGQGANYGYTF. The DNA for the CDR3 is TGTGCCAGCAGTGCCGGACAGGGGGCTAACTATGGCTACACCTTC. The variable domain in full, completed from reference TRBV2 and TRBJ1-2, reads EPEVTQTPSHQVTQMGQEVILRCVPISNHLYFYWYRQILGQKVEFLVSFYNNEISEKSEIFDDQFSVERPDGSNFTLKIRSTKLEDSAMYFCASSAGQGANYGYTFGSGTRLTVV.

The CDR3 region is CASSQDNRGLGTDTQYF. The CDR3, as DNA: TGCGCCAGCAGCCAAGACAACAGGGGGTTGGGCACAGATACGCAGTATTTT. This chain uses TRBV4-3 with TRBJ2-3, with 8 bases fitting TRBD1. From germline, CDR1 is LGHNA and CDR2 YSLEER. The V and J ends lost 0 bases and 1 base, in that order; junction bases with no gene match: 6. CDR3 size: 17 residues.

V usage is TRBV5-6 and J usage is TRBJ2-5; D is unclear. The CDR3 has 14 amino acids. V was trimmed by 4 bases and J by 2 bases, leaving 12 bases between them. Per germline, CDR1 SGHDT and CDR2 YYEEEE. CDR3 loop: CASSQPPQQETQYF. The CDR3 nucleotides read TGTGCCAGCAGCCAGCCTCCACAGCAAGAGACCCAGTACTTC.

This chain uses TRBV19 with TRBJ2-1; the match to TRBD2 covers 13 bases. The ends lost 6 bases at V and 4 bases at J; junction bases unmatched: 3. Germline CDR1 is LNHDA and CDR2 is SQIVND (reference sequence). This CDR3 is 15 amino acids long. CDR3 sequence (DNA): TGTGCCAGTAGGCGGACTAGCGGGAGTTACAATGAGCAGTTCTTC. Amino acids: CASRRTSGSYNEQFF. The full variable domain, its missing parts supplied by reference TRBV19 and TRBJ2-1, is DGGITQSPKYLFRKEGQNVTLSCEQNLNHDAMYWYRQDPGQGLRLIYYSQIVNDFQKGDIAEGYSVSREKKESFPLTVTSAQKNPTAFYLCASRRTSGSYNEQFFGPGTRLTVL.

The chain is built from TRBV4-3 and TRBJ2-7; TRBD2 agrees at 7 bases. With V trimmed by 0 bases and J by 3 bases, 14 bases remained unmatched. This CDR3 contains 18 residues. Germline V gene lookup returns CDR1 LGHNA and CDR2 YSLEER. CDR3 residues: CASSQDRDSGWFGYEQYF. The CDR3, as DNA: TGCGCCAGCAGCCAAGATAGGGATAGCGGGTGGTTTGGCTACGAGCAGTACTTC.

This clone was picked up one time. The CDR3 loop is CASSLDGREETQYF. CDR3 nucleotides: TGCGCCAGCAGCTTGGATGGCAGGGAAGAGACCCAGTACTTC. This chain uses TRBV5-1 with TRBJ2-5, with a weak D call TRBD1 (5 bases). This CDR3 region has 14 residues. CDR1 SGHRS and CDR2 YFSETQ come from the germline V gene. Trimming removed 0 bases from V and 3 bases from J, with 9 bases in between. Full variable domain (missing parts from reference TRBV5-1 and TRBJ2-5): KAGVTQTPRYLIKTRGQQVTLSCSPISGHRSVSWYQQTPGQGLQFLFEYFSETQRNKGNFPGRFSGRQFSNSRSEMNVSTLELGDSALYLCASSLDGREETQYFGPGTRLLVL.

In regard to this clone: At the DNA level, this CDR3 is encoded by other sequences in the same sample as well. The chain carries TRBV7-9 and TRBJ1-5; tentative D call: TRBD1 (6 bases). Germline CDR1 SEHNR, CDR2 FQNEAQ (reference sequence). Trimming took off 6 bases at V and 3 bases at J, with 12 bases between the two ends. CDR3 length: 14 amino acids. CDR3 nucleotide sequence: TGTGCCAGCAGTCTGCAGGGGTACAATCAGCCCCAGCATTTT. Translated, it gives CASSLQGYNQPQHF.

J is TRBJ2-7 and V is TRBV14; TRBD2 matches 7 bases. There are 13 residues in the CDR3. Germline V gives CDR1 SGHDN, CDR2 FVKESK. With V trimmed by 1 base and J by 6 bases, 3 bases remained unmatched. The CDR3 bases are TGTGCCAGCAGCCAAGGCTGGGGGGGCGAGCAGTACTTC. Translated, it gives CASSQGWGGEQYF.

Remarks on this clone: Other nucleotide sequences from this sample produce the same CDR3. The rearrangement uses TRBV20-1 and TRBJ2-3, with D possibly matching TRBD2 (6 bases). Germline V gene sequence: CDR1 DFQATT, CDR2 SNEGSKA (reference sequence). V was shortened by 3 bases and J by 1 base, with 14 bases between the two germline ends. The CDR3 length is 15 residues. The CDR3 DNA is TGCAGTGCTAGTGCCTTGGGGGGTCGCACAGATACGCAGTATTTT. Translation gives CSASALGGRTDTQYF.

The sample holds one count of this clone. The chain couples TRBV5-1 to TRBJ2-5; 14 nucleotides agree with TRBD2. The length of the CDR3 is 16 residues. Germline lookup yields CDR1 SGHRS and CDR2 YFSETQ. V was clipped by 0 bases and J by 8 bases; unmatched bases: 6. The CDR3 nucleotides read TGCGCCAGCAGCTTGGAGGGACTAGCGGGAGTTGTTACCCAGTACTTC. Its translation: CASSLEGLAGVVTQYF.

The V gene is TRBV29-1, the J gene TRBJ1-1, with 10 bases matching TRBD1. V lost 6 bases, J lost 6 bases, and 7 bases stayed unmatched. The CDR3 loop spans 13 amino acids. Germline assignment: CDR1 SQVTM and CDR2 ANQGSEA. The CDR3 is CSVVGQGYAEAFF. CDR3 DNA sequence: TGCAGCGTAGTGGGACAGGGGTACGCTGAAGCTTTCTTT. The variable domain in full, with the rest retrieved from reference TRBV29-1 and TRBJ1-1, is SAVISQKPSRDICQRGTSLTIQCQVDSQVTMMFWYRQQPGQSLTLIATANQGSEATYESGFVIDKFPISRPNLTFSTLTVSNMSPEDSSIYLCSVVGQGYAEAFFGQGTRLTVV.

The CDR3 DNA sequence: TGCGCCAGCAGCCCCGGAGGGGGCGAGCAGTTCTTC. Amino acid sequence: CASSPGGGEQFF. V usage is TRBV4-1 and J usage is TRBJ2-1; a possible D gene is TRBD1 (7 bases). This CDR3 is 12 amino acids long. Trimming stripped 4 bases from V and 10 bases from J, with 11 bases between. CDR1 is MGHRA and CDR2 is YSYEKL in the germline V gene.

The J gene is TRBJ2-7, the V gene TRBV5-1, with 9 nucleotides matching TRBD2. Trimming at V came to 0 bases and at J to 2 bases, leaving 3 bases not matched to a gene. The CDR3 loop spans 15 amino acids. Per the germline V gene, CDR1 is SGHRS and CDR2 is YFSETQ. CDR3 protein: CASSLVRTSAYEQYF. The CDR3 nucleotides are TGCGCCAGCAGCTTGGTAAGGACTAGCGCCTACGAGCAGTACTTC. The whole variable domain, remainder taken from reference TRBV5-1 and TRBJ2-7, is KAGVTQTPRYLIKTRGQQVTLSCSPISGHRSVSWYQQTPGQGLQFLFEYFSETQRNKGNFPGRFSGRQFSNSRSEMNVSTLELGDSALYLCASSLVRTSAYEQYFGPGTRLTVT.

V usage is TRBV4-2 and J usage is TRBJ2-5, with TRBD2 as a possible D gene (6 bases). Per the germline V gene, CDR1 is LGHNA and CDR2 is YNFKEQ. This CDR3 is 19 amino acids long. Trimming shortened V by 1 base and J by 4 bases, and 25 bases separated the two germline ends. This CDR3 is CASSQGGVGPVGRGETQYF. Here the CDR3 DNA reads TGTGCCAGCAGCCAAGGGGGGGTCGGGCCCGTGGGCAGAGGAGAGACCCAGTACTTC.

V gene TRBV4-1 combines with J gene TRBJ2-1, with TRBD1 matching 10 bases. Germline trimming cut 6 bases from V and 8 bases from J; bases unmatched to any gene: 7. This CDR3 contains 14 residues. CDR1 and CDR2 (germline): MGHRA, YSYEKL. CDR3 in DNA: TGCGCCAGCAGTTGGGACAGGGGTAGGTATGAGCAGTTCTTC. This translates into CASSWDRGRYEQFF.

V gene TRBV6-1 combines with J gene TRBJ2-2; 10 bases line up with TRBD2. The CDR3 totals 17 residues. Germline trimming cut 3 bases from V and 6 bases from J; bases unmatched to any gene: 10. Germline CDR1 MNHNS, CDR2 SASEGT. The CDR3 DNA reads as TGTGCCAGCAGTGACCAAGGGGCTAGCGGGGGTGCCGGGGAGCTGTTTTTT. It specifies CASSDQGASGGAGELFF.

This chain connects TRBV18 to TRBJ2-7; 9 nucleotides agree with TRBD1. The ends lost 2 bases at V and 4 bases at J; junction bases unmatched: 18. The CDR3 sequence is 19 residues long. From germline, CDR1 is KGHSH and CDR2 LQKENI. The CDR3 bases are TGTGCCAGCTCACCATCTTTGTTCGTAGGCCGGGACAGGGCTTACGAGCAGTACTTC. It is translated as CASSPSLFVGRDRAYEQYF.

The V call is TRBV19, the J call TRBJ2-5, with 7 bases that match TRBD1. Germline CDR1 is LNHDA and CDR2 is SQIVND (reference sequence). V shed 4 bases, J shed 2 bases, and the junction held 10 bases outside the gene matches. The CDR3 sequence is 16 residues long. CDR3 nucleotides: TGTGCCAGTAGTACCCGACAGGGCGGTGGGCAAGAGACCCAGTACTTC. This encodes CASSTRQGGGQETQYF.

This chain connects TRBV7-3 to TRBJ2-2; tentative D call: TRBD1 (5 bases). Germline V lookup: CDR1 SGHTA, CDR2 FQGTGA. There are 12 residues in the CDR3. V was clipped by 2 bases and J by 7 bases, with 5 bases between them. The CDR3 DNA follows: TGTGCCAGCAGCTTACAGGGCGGGGAGCTGTTTTTT. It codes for CASSLQGGELFF.

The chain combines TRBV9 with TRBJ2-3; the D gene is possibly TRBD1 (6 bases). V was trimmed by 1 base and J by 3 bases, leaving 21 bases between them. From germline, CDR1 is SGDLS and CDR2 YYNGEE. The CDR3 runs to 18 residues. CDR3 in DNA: TGTGCCAGCAGCGTAACCCCCCCGAGAACAGGGATGACAGATACGCAGTATTTT. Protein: CASSVTPPRTGMTDTQYF.

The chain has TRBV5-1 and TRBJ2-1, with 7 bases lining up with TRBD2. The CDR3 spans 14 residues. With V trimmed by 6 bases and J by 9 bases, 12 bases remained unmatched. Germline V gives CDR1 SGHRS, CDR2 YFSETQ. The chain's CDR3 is CASNVVAAGSEQFF. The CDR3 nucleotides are TGCGCCAGCAACGTCGTGGCAGCGGGAAGTGAGCAGTTCTTC.

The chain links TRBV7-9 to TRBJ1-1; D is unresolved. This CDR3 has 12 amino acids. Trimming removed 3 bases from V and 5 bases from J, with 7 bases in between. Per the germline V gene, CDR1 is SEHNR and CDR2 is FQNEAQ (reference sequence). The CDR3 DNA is TGTGCCAGCAGCTTCGAGAGAACTGAAGCTTTCTTT. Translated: CASSFERTEAFF. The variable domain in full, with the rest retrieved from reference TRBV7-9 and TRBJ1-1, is DTGVSQNPRHKITKRGQNVTFRCDPISEHNRLYWYRQTLGQGPEFLTYFQNEAQLEKSRLLSDRFSAERPKGSFSTLEIQRTEQGDSAMYLCASSFERTEAFFGQGTRLTVV.

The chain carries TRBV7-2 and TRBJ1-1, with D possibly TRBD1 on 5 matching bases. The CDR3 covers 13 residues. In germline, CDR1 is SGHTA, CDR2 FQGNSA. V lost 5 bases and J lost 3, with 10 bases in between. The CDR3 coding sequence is TGTGCCAGCAGCCCCCGGGGGTACACTGAAGCTTTCTTT. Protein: CASSPRGYTEAFF.

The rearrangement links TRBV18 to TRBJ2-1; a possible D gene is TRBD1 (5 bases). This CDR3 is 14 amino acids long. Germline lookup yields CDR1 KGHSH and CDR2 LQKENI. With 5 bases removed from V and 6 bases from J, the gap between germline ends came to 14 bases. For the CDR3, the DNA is TGTGCCAGCTCAGACGCCTATCAGGGCAATGAGCAGTTCTTC. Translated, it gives CASSDAYQGNEQFF. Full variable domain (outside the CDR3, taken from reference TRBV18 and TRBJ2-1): NAGVMQNPRHLVRRRGQEARLRCSPMKGHSHVYWYRQLPEEGLKFMVYLQKENIIDESGMPKERFSAEFPKEGPSILRIQQVVRGDSAAYFCASSDAYQGNEQFFGPGTRLTVL.

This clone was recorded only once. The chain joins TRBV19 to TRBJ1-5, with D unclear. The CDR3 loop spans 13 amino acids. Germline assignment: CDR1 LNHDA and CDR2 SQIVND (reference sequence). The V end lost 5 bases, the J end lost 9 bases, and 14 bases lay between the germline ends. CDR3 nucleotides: TGTGCCAGTAGTCCGACAAGTTTTCGGCCCCAGCATTTT. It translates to CASSPTSFRPQHF.

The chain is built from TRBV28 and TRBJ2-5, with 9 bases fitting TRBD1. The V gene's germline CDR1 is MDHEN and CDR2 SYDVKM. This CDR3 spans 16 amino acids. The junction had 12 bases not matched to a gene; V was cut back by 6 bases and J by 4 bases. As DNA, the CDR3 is TGTGCCAGCAGACAAACCGGGACAGGGAGCGGAGAGACCCAGTACTTC. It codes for CASRQTGTGSGETQYF.

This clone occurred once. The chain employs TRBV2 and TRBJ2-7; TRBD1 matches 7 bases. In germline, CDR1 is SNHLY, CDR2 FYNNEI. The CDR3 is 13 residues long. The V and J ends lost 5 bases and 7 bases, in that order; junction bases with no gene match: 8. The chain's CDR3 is CASSSQTGSEQYF. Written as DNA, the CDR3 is TGTGCCAGCAGTTCCCAGACAGGGTCGGAGCAGTACTTC.

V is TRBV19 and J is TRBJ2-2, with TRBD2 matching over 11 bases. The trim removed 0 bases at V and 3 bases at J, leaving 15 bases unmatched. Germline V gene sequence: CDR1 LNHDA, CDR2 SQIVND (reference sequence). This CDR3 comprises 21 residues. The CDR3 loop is CASSIDILAGGHLIYTGELFF. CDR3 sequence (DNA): TGTGCCAGTAGTATAGATATTCTAGCGGGAGGCCATCTAATTTACACCGGGGAGCTGTTTTTT.

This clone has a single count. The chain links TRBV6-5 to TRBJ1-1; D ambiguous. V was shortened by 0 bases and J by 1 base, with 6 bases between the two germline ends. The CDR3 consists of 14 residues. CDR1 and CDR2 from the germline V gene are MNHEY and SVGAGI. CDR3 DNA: TGTGCCAGCAGTTACTCGACACAGAACACTGAAGCTTTCTTT. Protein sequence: CASSYSTQNTEAFF.